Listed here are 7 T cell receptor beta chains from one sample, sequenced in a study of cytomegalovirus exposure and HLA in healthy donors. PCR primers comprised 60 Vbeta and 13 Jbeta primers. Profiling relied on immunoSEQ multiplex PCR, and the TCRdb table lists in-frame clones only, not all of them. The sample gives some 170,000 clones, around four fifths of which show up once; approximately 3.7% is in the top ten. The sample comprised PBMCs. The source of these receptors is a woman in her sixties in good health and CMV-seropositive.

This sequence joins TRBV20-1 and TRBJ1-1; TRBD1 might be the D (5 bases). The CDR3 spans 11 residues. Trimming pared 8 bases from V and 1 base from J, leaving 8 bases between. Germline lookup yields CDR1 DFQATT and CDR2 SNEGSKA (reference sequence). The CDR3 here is CSLGGNTEAFF. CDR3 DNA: TGCAGTTTGGGGGGGAACACTGAAGCTTTCTTT.

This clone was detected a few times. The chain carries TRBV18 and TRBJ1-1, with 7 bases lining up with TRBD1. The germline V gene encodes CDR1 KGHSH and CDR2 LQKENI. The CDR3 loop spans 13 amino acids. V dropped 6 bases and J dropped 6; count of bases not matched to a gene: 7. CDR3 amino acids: CASSSTGASEAFF. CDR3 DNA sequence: TGTGCCAGCTCGTCAACAGGGGCCTCTGAAGCTTTCTTT.

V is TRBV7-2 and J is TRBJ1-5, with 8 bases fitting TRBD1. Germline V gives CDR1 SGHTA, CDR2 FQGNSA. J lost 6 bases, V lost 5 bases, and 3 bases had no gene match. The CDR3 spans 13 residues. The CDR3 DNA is TGTGCCAGCAGCCAGGACAGGGTTCAGCCCCAGCATTTT. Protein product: CASSQDRVQPQHF.

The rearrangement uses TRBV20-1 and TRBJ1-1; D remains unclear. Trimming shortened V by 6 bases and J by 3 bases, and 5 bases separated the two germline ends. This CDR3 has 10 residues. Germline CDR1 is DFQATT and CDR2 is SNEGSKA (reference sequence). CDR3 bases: TGCAGTGCCATTTACACTGAAGCTTTCTTT. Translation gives CSAIYTEAFF.

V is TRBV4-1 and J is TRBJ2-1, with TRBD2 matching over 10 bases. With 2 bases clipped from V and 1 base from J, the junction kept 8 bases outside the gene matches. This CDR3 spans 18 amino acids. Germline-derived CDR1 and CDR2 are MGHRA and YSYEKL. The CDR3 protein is CASSQLGLAVTSYNEQFF. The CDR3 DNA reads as TGCGCCAGCAGCCAACTTGGACTAGCGGTGACGTCCTACAATGAGCAGTTCTTC.

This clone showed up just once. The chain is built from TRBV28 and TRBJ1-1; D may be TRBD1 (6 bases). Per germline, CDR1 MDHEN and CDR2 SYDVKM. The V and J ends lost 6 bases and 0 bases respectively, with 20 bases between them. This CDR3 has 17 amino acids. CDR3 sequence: CASRTLAGGYMNTEAFF. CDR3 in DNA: TGTGCCAGCAGAACCTTGGCGGGGGGCTATATGAACACTGAAGCTTTCTTT. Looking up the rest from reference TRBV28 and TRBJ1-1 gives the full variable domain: DVKVTQSSRYLVKRTGEKVFLECVQDMDHENMFWYRQDPGLGLRLIYFSYDVKMKEKGDIPEGYSVSREKKERFSLILESASTNQTSMYLCASRTLAGGYMNTEAFFGQGTRLTVV.

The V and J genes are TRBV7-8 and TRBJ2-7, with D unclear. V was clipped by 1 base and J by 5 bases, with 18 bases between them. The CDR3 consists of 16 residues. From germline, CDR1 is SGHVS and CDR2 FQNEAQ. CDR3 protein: CASSLVMSSPIDEQYF. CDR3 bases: TGTGCCAGCAGCTTAGTTATGAGTTCCCCTATAGACGAGCAGTACTTC. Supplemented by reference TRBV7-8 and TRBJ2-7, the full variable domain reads GAGVSQSPRYKVAKRGQDVALRCDPISGHVSLFWYQQALGQGPEFLTYFQNEAQLDKSGLPSDRFFAERPEGSVSTLKIQRTQQEDSAVYLCASSLVMSSPIDEQYFGPGTRLTVT.